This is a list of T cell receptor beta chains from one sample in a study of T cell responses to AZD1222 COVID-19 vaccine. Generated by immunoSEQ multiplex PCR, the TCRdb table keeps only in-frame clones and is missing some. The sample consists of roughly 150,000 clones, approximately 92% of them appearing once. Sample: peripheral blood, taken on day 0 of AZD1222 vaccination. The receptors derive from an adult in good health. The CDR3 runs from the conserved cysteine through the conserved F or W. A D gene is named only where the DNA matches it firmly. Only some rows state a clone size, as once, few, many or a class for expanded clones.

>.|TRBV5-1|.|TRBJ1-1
TGCGCCAGCAGCTTGGATACGGCGTCCATGAACACTGAAGCTTTCTTT
CASSLDTASMNTEAFF
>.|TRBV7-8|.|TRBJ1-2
TGTGCCAGCAGCGTAGGGCGGGAACCGTACGGCTACACCTTC
CASSVGREPYGYTF
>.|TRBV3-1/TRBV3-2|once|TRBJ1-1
TGTGCCAGCAGCCAAGGTTGGGCAGGGGAATGGAGTGAAGCTTTCTTT
CASSQGWAGEWSEAFF
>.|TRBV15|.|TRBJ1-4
TGTGCCACCAGCCAGACGGCGGGGGAAACGGAAAAACTGTTTTTT
CATSQTAGETEKLFF
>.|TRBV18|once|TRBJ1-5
TGTGCCAGCTCACCCCAGGGGAATCAGCCCCAGCATTTT
CASSPQGNQPQHF
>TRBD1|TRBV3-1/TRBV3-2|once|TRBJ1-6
TGTGCCAGCAGCACACCGGGACAGGGTAGTTCACCCCTCCACTTT
CASSTPGQGSSPLHF
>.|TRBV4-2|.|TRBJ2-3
TGTGCCAGCAGCCAAGAAGCCTCCGCAGATACGCAGTATTTT
CASSQEASADTQYF
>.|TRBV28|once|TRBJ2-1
TGTGCCAGCAGCCCCCTAGGGACTCGGGCTAGGGATGAGCAGTTCTTC
CASSPLGTRARDEQFF
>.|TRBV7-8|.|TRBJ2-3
TGTGCCAGCAGCTCCCCCATTTTAGATACGCAGTATTTT
CASSSPILDTQYF
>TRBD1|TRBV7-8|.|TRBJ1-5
TGTGCCAGCAGCTGGGGACAGGGGGCGCGTAGCAATCAGCCCCAGCATTTT
CASSWGQGARSNQPQHF
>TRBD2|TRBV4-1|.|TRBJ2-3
TGCGCCAGCAGCCAAGTGGCTAGCGGTAGCACAGATACGCAGTATTTT
CASSQVASGSTDTQYF
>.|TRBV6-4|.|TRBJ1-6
TGTGCCAGCAGTGAACAGGCCAATCTCTATAATTCACCCCTCCACTTT
CASSEQANLYNSPLHF
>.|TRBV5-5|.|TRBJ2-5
TGTGCCAGCAGCTTGGTTAGCCAGGGGGGGTCCCAGTACTTC
CASSLVSQGGSQYF
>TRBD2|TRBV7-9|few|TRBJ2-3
TGTGCCAGCAGCTTAAGCCTAGCGGGAGAAGATACGCAGTATTTT
CASSLSLAGEDTQYF
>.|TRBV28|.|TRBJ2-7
TGTGCCAGCAGAGGGACCCAGCCCTACGAGCAGTACTTC
CASRGTQPYEQYF
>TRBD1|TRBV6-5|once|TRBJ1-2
TGTGCCAGCGGAGAGGGGGCGAGGGGCTACACCTTC
CASGEGARGYTF